This T cell receptor beta chain appears in the sequencing data of a study of shared clonotypes between healthy human individuals. Study-wide points: In contrast to clonotypes shared by all four donors, non-shared clonotypes had lower generation probabilities. Naive subsets, compared against memory subsets, generally had larger estimated richness values.

On this clone itself: The antigen remains undetermined.

The repertoire was sequenced with immunoSEQ multiplex PCR; TCRdb's copy has only in-frame clones and lacks some. The top ten clones hold roughly 0.13% of a sample with some 2,100,000 clones, nearly 97% of them seen once. V was clipped by 4 bases and J by 1 base, with 11 bases between them. The CDR3 sequence is 15 residues long. Germline loops: CDR1 MDHEN, CDR2 SYDVKM. The receptor's source is a man younger than 30 in good health. Material: naive CD4+ T cells sorted from blood. Subset noted: CD45RA+ positively selected. The V gene is TRBV28, the J gene TRBJ1-5; no firm D call. CDR3 DNA sequence: TGTGCCAGCAGTTCGGACTTGGGGAGCAATCAGCCCCAGCATTTT. It specifies CASSSDLGSNQPQHF.